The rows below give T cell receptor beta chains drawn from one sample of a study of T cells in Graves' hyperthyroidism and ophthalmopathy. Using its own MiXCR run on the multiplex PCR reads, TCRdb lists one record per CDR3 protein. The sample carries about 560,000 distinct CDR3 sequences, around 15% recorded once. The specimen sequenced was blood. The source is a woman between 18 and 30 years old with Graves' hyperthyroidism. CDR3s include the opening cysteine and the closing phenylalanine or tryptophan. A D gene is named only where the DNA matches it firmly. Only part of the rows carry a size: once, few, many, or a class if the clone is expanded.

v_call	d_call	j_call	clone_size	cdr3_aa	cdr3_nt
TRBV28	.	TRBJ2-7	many	CASSMITYEQYF	TGTGCCAGCAGTATGATAACTTACGAGCAGTACTTC
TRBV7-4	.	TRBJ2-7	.	CASSLGTPAPEQYF	TGTGCCAGCAGCTTAGGGACTCCCGCACCCGAGCAGTACTTC
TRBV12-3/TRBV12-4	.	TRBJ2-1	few	CASSPHTRRPGNEQFF	TGTGCCAGCAGTCCCCATACTCGGAGGCCCGGGAATGAGCAGTTCTTC
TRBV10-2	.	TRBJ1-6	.	CASSDSGTASTPLHF	TGCGCCAGCAGTGACTCGGGGACCGCATCTACACCCCTCCACTTT
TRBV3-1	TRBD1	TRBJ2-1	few	CASSDRSGTGGNEQFF	TGTGCCAGCAGCGACCGTAGCGGGACAGGGGGCAATGAGCAGTTCTTC
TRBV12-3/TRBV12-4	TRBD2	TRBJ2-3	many	CASSLVVTSGRIDTQYF	TGTGCCAGCAGTTTAGTGGTGACTAGCGGGAGGATAGATACGCAGTATTTT
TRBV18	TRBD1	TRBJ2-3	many	CASSPWDRVSANTQYF	TGTGCCAGCTCACCCTGGGACAGGGTTTCAGCAAATACGCAGTATTTT
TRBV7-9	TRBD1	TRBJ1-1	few	CASSAYTTGATEAFF	TGTGCCAGCAGCGCATATACTACAGGGGCTACTGAAGCTTTCTTT
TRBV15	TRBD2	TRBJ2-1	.	CATSRPGLANNEQFF	TGTGCCACCAGCAGACCGGGACTAGCTAACAATGAGCAGTTCTTC
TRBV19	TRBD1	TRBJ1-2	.	CASSMSAGGATIGGYTF	TGTGCCAGTAGTATGTCGGCAGGGGGCGCAACTATTGGAGGCTACACCTTC
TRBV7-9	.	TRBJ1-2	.	CASSLGDVTGYTF	TGTGCCAGCAGCTTAGGGGACGTAACAGGCTACACCTTC
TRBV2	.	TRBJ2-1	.	CASSESIASPYNEQFF	TGTGCCAGCAGTGAAAGTATCGCTAGCCCCTACAATGAGCAGTTCTTC
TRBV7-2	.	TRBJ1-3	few	CASSLGGSGNTTYF	TGTGCCAGCAGCTTAGGTGGATCCGGAAACACCACATATTTT
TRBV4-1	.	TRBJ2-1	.	CASSQPQSYNEQFF	TGCGCCAGCAGCCAGCCACAATCCTACAATGAGCAGTTCTTC
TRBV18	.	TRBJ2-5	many	CASSPAQETQYF	TGTGCCAGCTCACCAGCCCAAGAGACCCAGTACTTC
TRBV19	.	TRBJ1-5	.	CASSMARRNSNQPQHF	TGTGCCAGTAGTATGGCCCGCAGAAATAGCAATCAGCCCCAGCATTTT
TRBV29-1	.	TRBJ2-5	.	CPGGLLYQETQYF	TGCCCCGGGGGTCTCTTGTACCAAGAGACCCAGTACTTC
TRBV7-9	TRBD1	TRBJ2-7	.	CASSQAGGSSYEQYF	TGTGCCAGCAGCCAAGCAGGGGGCAGCTCCTACGAGCAGTACTTC
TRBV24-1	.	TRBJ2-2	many	CATSDFGGTGELFF	TGTGCCACCAGTGATTTCGGGGGAACCGGGGAGCTGTTTTTT
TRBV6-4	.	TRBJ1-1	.	CASSEFPGKNTEAFF	TGTGCCAGCAGTGAATTCCCGGGGAAGAACACTGAAGCTTTCTTT
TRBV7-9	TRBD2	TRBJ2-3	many	CASSERLAGGIGTDTQYF	TGTGCCAGCAGCGAACGACTAGCGGGGGGGATTGGTACAGATACGCAGTATTTT
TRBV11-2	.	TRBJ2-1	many	CASSPVLGYNEQFF	TGTGCCAGCAGCCCGGTACTGGGATACAATGAGCAGTTCTTC
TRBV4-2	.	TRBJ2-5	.	CASSQDVWELVKETQYF	TGTGCCAGCAGCCAAGACGTGTGGGAGCTCGTAAAAGAGACCCAGTACTTC
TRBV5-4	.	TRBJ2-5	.	CASSLEAGALGTQYF	TGTGCCAGCAGCTTGGAAGCAGGGGCTTTAGGGACCCAGTACTTC
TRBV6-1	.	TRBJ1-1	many	CASSDREGSPSFF	TGTGCCAGCAGTGATCGGGAAGGGTCCCCATCTTTCTTT
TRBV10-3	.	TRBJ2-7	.	CAISESDFARVDEQYF	TGTGCCATCAGTGAGTCGGACTTCGCCAGGGTTGACGAGCAGTACTTC
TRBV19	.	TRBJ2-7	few	CASSSTVLKEGEQYF	TGTGCCAGTAGTTCGACAGTTCTCAAGGAAGGGGAGCAGTACTTC
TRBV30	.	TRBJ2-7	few	CAWGGPGYEQYF	TGTGCCTGGGGGGGCCCCGGCTACGAGCAGTACTTC
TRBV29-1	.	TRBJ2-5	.	CSVERTVGETQYF	TGCAGCGTTGAGCGGACTGTTGGGGAGACCCAGTACTTC
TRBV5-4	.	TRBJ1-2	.	CASSLELSPVGGYTF	TGTGCCAGCAGCTTGGAATTGTCACCAGTTGGTGGCTACACCTTC
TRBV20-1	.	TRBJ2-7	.	CSARSQGFEQYF	TGCAGTGCTCGAAGTCAGGGGTTCGAGCAGTACTTC
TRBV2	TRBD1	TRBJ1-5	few	CASKGQGAPGNQPQHF	TGTGCCAGCAAGGGTCAGGGGGCGCCGGGCAATCAGCCCCAGCATTTT
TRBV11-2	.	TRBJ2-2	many	CASRQTLTGELFF	TGTGCCAGCAGACAGACCCTTACCGGGGAGCTGTTTTTT
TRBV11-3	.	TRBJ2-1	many	CASSLVWDQHNEQFF	TGTGCCAGCAGCTTAGTTTGGGACCAGCACAATGAGCAGTTCTTC
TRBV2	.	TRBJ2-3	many	CASSEGGVSADTQYF	TGTGCCAGCAGTGAAGGAGGGGTGAGCGCAGATACGCAGTATTTT
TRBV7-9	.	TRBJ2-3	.	CASSYPGAMEDTQYF	TGTGCCAGCAGCTATCCCGGCGCGATGGAAGATACGCAGTATTTT
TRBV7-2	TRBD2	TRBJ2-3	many	CASSPPAGAKDTQYF	TGTGCCAGCAGCCCCCCAGCGGGAGCGAAAGATACGCAGTATTTT
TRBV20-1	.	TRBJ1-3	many	CSTQRTARDTIYF	TGCAGCACGCAGCGGACCGCTCGGGACACCATATATTTT
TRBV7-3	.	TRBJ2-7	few	CASSLNLLSEQYF	TGTGCCAGCAGCTTAAATCTGTTGTCCGAGCAGTACTTC
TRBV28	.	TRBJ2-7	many	CASSSPGAVYEQYF	TGTGCCAGCAGTAGCCCGGGGGCAGTTTACGAGCAGTACTTC
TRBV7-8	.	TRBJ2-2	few	CASSLEGTPNTGELFF	TGTGCCAGCAGCTTAGAGGGGACACCCAACACCGGGGAGCTGTTTTTT
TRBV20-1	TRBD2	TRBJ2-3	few	CSASFPLAGTDTQYF	TGCAGTGCTAGTTTTCCCCTAGCGGGAACAGATACGCAGTATTTT
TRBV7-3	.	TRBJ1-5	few	CASSLQADQPQHF	TGTGCCAGCAGCCTTCAGGCAGATCAGCCCCAGCATTTT
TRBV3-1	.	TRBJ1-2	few	CASSQSRVNGYTF	TGTGCCAGCAGCCAATCCAGGGTAAATGGCTACACCTTC
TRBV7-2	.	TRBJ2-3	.	CASSLNGDSCTDTQYF	TGTGCCAGCAGCTTAAATGGAGACAGCTGCACAGATACGCAGTATTTT